This T cell receptor (beta chain) was sequenced for a study of cytomegalovirus exposure and HLA in healthy donors. Researchers ran the PCR with 60 Vbeta and 13 Jbeta primers. Here immunoSEQ multiplex PCR was the method, and the copy in TCRdb shows in-frame clones only, minus some. The sample carries 150,000 to 200,000 clones, roughly 80% recorded once. Findings and caveats of the study: Cytomegalovirus-associated TCR beta chains were listed, numbering 164. The only immune exposure information that was available was CMV serostatus.

Turning to this clone: The antigen remains unidentified.

The CDR3 length is 14 residues. Germline lookup yields CDR1 LNHDA and CDR2 SQIVND (reference sequence). V was pared by 3 bases and J by 6 bases, with 11 bases between. The TCR was taken from a woman aged 45-65 years in good health and CMV-seronegative. Sequenced input: PBMCs. The chain is built from TRBV19 and TRBJ2-2; no clear D gene. CDR3 sequence: CASSITHPPGELFF. The CDR3 nucleotides read TGTGCCAGTAGTATTACTCACCCCCCCGGGGAGCTGTTTTTT.